The clone carrying this T cell receptor (beta chain) occurred a few times. Antigen: not known. These data are taken from a study of cytomegalovirus exposure and HLA in healthy donors. PCR amplification relied on 60 Vbeta primers (plus 13 Jbeta primers). How the authors handled the data: An analysis that came later counted 80 million or so unique TCR beta chains, approximately 10 million shared. Produced via immunoSEQ multiplex PCR; TCRdb's table is partial and in-frame only. V, J and clone size derive from that table, while D and trimming were established from the DNA sequence. The table has approximately 100,000 clones, roughly 71% seen once; the top ten hold approximately 11%. Study observations and caveats: Confirmation in vitro established that a few CMV-associated chains were specific for CMV antigens. Researchers reported from a later analysis that most CMV-associated TCR beta chains appeared HLA-restricted.

Trimming removed 0 bases from V and 0 bases from J, with 13 bases in between. The CDR3 totals 16 residues. Germline V lookup: CDR1 SGHRS, CDR2 YFSETQ. V usage is TRBV5-1 and J usage is TRBJ2-7, with D possibly TRBD2 on 6 matching bases. The sequence came from a man aged 35 to 55 in good health and CMV-seropositive. The source material was PBMCs. The CDR3 DNA follows: TGCGCCAGCAGCTTGGATGTTGGGGGGAGCTCCTACGAGCAGTACTTC. Its protein product is CASSLDVGGSSYEQYF.